These 3 T cell receptor beta chains were all obtained from the same sample, sequenced in a study of cytomegalovirus exposure and HLA in healthy donors. Use of 60 Vbeta and 13 Jbeta primers characterized the PCR. TCRdb's table, derived via immunoSEQ multiplex PCR, lists solely in-frame clones and lacks some. The sample lists approximately 220,000 clones; nearly 80% were seen once. Input material: PBMCs. Receptors originate from a man younger than 35 in good health and CMV-seronegative.

This chain links TRBV5-4 with TRBJ2-3; tentative D call: TRBD1 (7 bases). The CDR3 consists of 15 residues. Germline values: CDR1 SGHNT, CDR2 YYREEE (reference sequence). The germline V and J ends were trimmed by 1 base and 3 bases, with 12 bases remaining between them. This CDR3 is CASSLSPGGTDTQYF. CDR3 DNA sequence: TGTGCCAGCAGCTTGTCGCCAGGGGGGACAGATACGCAGTATTTT.

The V gene is TRBV27, the J gene TRBJ2-5; TRBD2 agrees at 9 bases. Trimming at V came to 2 bases and at J to 3 bases, leaving 10 bases not matched to a gene. Looked up from germline, CDR1 is MNHEY and CDR2 is SMNVEV (reference sequence). The CDR3 runs 17 residues. The CDR3 spells CASSLGLEERGEETQYF. DNA of the CDR3: TGTGCCAGCAGTTTAGGGCTAGAGGAGCGGGGGGAAGAGACCCAGTACTTC.

The chain recombines TRBV7-8 with TRBJ1-5; 9 positions match TRBD1. Germline CDR1 and CDR2: SGHVS and FQNEAQ. With V trimmed by 5 bases and J by 11 bases, 16 bases remained unmatched. The CDR3 runs 16 residues. CDR3 residues: CASSPFRTGALGAQHF. CDR3 bases: TGTGCCAGCAGCCCTTTCCGGACAGGGGCCCTGGGGGCCCAGCATTTT.